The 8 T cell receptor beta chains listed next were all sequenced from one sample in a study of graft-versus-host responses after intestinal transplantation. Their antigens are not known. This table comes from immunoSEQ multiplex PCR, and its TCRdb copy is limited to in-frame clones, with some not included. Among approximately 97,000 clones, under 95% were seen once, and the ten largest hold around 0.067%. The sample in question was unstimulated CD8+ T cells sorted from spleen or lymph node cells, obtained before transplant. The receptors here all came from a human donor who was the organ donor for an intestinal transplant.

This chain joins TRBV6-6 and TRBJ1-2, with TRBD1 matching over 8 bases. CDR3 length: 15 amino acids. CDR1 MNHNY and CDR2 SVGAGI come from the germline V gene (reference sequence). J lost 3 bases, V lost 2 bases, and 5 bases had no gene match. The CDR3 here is CASSYTTGEDYGYTF. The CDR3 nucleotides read TGTGCCAGCAGTTACACGACAGGGGAAGACTATGGCTACACCTTC.

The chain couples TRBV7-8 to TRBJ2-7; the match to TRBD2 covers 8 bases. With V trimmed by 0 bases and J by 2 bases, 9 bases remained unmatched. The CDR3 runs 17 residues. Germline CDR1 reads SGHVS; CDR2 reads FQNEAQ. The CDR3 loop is CASSLASYSGTTYEQYF. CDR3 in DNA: TGTGCCAGCAGCTTAGCCTCTTATAGCGGGACCACCTACGAGCAGTACTTC.

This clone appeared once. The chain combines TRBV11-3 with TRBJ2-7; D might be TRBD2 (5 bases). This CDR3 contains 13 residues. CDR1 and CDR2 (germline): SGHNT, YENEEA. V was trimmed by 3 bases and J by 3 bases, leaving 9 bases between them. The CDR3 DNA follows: TGTGCCAGCAGCTTGTCCGGGGACTACGAGCAGTACTTC. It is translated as CASSLSGDYEQYF.

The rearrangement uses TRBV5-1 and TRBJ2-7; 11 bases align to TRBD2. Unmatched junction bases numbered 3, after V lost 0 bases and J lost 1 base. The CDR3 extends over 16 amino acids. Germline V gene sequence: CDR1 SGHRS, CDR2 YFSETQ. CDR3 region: CASSLDGTSGSYEQYF. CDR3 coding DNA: TGCGCCAGCAGCTTGGACGGGACTAGCGGATCCTACGAGCAGTACTTC. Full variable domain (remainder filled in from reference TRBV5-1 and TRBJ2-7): KAGVTQTPRYLIKTRGQQVTLSCSPISGHRSVSWYQQTPGQGLQFLFEYFSETQRNKGNFPGRFSGRQFSNSRSEMNVSTLELGDSALYLCASSLDGTSGSYEQYFGPGTRLTVT.

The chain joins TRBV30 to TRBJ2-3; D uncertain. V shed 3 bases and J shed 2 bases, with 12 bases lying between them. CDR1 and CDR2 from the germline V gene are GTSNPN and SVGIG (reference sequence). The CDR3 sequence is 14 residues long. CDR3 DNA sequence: TGTGCCTGGAGAATCAGTGTTTACACAGATACGCAGTATTTT. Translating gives CAWRISVYTDTQYF.

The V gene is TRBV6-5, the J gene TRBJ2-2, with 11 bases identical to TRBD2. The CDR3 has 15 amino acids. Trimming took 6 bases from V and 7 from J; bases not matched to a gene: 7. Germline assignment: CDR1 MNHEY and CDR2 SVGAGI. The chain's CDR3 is CASRIGLAGGGELFF. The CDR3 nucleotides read TGTGCCAGCAGAATAGGGCTAGCGGGGGGCGGGGAGCTGTTTTTT.

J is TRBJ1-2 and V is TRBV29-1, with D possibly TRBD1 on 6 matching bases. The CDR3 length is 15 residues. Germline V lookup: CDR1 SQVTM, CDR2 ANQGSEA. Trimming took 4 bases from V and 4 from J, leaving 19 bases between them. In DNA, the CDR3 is TGCAGCGTTGCCCCGATACAGGGTCCTCTCTATGGCTACACCTTC. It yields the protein CSVAPIQGPLYGYTF.

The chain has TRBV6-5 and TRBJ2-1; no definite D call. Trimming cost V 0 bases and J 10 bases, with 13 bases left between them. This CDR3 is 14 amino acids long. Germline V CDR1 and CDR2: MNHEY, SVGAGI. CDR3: CASSYSIQSREQFF. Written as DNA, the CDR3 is TGTGCCAGCAGTTACTCGATACAGTCCAGAGAGCAGTTCTTC.